This entry features one TCR beta chain sequence. Its target is unknown. The sample is drawn from a study of blood T cells in healthy people across ages. Overall study results and limits: Naive T cell percentage showed a strong correlation with the diversity of TCR beta. One million T cells yielded diversity estimates that were considered underestimates. Both higher diversity and more naive CD4+ cells marked long-lived donors when set against aged donors.

CDR1 DFQATT and CDR2 SNEGSKA come from the germline V gene (reference sequence). The trim removed 0 bases at V and 4 bases at J, leaving 4 bases unmatched. The CDR3 runs 16 residues. Sample-barcoded 5' priming and a J-beta primer mix drove a second PCR of about 6 to 11 cycles. Each cDNA molecule, via a template-switch adaptor with 12 random nucleotides, was tagged. TCRdb re-analysed the 5' RACE reads in MiXCR, keeping a single row per CDR3 protein. This sample has some 700,000 distinct CDR3 sequences, with about 20% found just once. The rearrangement links TRBV20-1 to TRBJ2-2; 11 bases fit TRBD2. The TCR sequence derives from an older man in good health. Sequencing used blood. CDR3 loop: CSARDSSGGFTGELFF. CDR3 DNA: TGCAGTGCTAGAGATTCTAGCGGGGGGTTCACCGGGGAGCTGTTTTTT.